The 23 T cell receptor beta chains below come from one sample, sequenced in a study of T-cell reconstitution after alpha-beta-depleted transplantation in children. Unique molecular identifiers were built into the TCRbeta library. From the PCR reads, TCRdb called clonotypes with MiXCR, one entry per CDR3 protein. The sample includes fewer than 750,000 distinct CDR3 sequences, about 21% seen only once; the top ten take roughly 15%. The starting material was PBMCs, mostly from graft donor cells, obtained 360 days after TCRalphabeta/CD19-depleted stem cell transplant. The receptors here all came from a boy in the first two years of life who had a stem cell transplant for acute myeloid leukemia, so the T cells may come from the graft donor.

This clonotype was counted many times. V and J are TRBV20-1 and TRBJ2-7; possible D gene TRBD1, 6 bases. The V end lost 3 bases, the J end lost 1 base, and 13 bases lay between the germline ends. The CDR3 spans 14 residues. CDR1 and CDR2 (germline): DFQATT, SNEGSKA (reference sequence). The CDR3 loop reads CSASPYRDSYEQYV. The DNA of the CDR3 is TGCAGTGCTAGCCCCTACAGGGATTCCTACGAGCAGTACGTC.

This clonotype was counted at least ten times. This chain uses TRBV5-1 with TRBJ2-3; D possibly corresponds to TRBD1 (5 bases). CDR1 is SGHRS and CDR2 is YFSETQ in the germline V gene. Trimming shortened V by 1 base and J by 2 bases, and 8 bases separated the two germline ends. The CDR3 spans 14 residues. The CDR3 spells CASSLLQATDTQYF. CDR3 DNA sequence: TGCGCCAGCAGCTTGTTACAGGCCACAGATACGCAGTATTTT.

In its sample, this clonotype was seen a few times. This sequence joins TRBV6-1 and TRBJ1-1; D is unclear. The CDR3 spans 14 residues. The V gene's germline CDR1 is MNHNS and CDR2 SASEGT. V lost 5 bases and J 0 bases, leaving 10 bases between the germline ends. The DNA for the CDR3 is TGTGCCAGCAGTACGGACGGGCTGAACACTGAAGCTTTCTTT. Translated: CASSTDGLNTEAFF.

The V and J genes are TRBV21-1 and TRBJ2-7; whether TRBD1, the table's D call, matches the DNA was not checked. TRBV21-1 is a recognized pseudogene. The CDR3 loop spans 15 amino acids. For the CDR3, the DNA is TGTGCCAGCAGCAAGGTCGCAGGGTCCTCCTACGAGCAGTACGTC. Translated, it gives CASSKVAGSSYEQYV.

The chain links TRBV30 to TRBJ2-1; D uncertain. CDR3 size: 11 residues. Per the germline V gene, CDR1 is GTSNPN and CDR2 is SVGIG (reference sequence). V lost 8 bases to trimming and J lost 4 bases, with 9 bases between them. CDR3: CAGRAYNEQFF. CDR3 nucleotide sequence: TGTGCCGGAAGGGCTTACAATGAGCAGTTCTTC.

This chain joins TRBV28 and TRBJ1-4, with D perhaps matching TRBD1 (5 bases). The CDR3 covers 14 residues. V lost 2 bases to trimming and J lost 2 bases, with 6 bases between them. CDR1 MDHEN and CDR2 SYDVKM come from the germline V gene. DNA of the CDR3: TGTGCCAGCAGTTTAAAGGGGACTAATGAAAAACTGTTTTTT. This gives the protein CASSLKGTNEKLFF.

The CDR3 region is CASSPGTVQPQHF. The CDR3 nucleotides read TGTGCCAGCAGCCCCGGGACAGTTCAGCCCCAGCATTTT. V and J are TRBV7-9 and TRBJ1-5; TRBD1 aligns across 7 bases. V trimming: 5 bases; J trimming: 6 bases; junction bases outside the gene matches: 4. The CDR3 sequence is 13 residues long. Germline V CDR1 and CDR2: SEHNR, FQNEAQ (reference sequence).

This clonotype has ten or more counts. This sequence joins TRBV6-5 and TRBJ2-5, with D possibly TRBD1 on 6 matching bases. V dropped 4 bases and J dropped 2 bases, with 14 bases sitting between them. The germline V gene encodes CDR1 MNHEY and CDR2 SVGAGI. This CDR3 region has 15 residues. CDR3 protein: CASSLGQGLQETQYF. CDR3 nucleotides: TGTGCCAGCAGTTTGGGGCAGGGGTTACAAGAGACCCAGTACTTC.

The chain links TRBV29-1 to TRBJ2-5; D uncertain. The CDR3 consists of 12 residues. V lost 5 bases to trimming and J lost 4 bases, with 11 bases between them. Germline values: CDR1 SQVTM, CDR2 ANQGSEA. This chain's CDR3 is CSVWTPGETQYF. The DNA of the CDR3 is TGCAGCGTTTGGACCCCGGGAGAGACCCAGTACTTC. The full variable domain, in which reference TRBV29-1 and TRBJ2-5 provide the parts outside the CDR3, is SAVISQKPSRDICQRGTSLTIQCQVDSQVTMMFWYRQQPGQSLTLIATANQGSEATYESGFVIDKFPISRPNLTFSTLTVSNMSPEDSSIYLCSVWTPGETQYFGPGTRLLVL.

This rearrangement joins TRBV7-2 to TRBJ2-1; D not resolved. With 4 bases removed from V and 7 bases from J, the gap between germline ends came to 11 bases. Germline V gives CDR1 SGHTA, CDR2 FQGNSA. The CDR3 has 13 amino acids. Written as DNA, the CDR3 is TGTGCCAGCAGCTCCTACTTCCAAAATGAGCAGTTCTTC. It codes for CASSSYFQNEQFF.

The rearrangement links TRBV7-9 to TRBJ1-1, with D possibly TRBD1 on 6 matching bases. The CDR3 spans 13 residues. The germline gives CDR1 SEHNR, CDR2 FQNEAQ (reference sequence). The V end was cut by 3 bases, the J end by 8 bases, with 13 bases between. The CDR3 spells CASSLLQGVEAFF. For the CDR3, the DNA is TGTGCCAGCAGCTTGTTACAGGGCGTCGAAGCTTTCTTT.

This clonotype was counted between two and nine times. This chain joins TRBV15 and TRBJ2-5; D gene uncertain. The CDR3 is made up of 14 amino acids. V lost 5 bases, J lost 5 bases, and 15 bases lay in between. Germline assignment: CDR1 LNHNV and CDR2 YYDKDF (reference sequence). The CDR3 sequence is CATSFRSRRETQYF. The CDR3 nucleotides are TGTGCCACCAGCTTTCGGAGCCGTAGGGAGACCCAGTACTTC.

This chain joins TRBV11-2 and TRBJ1-2; D is undetermined. The CDR3 has 15 residues. In germline, CDR1 is SGHAT, CDR2 FQNNGV. V lost 4 bases to trimming and J lost 8 bases, with 20 bases between them. CDR3 coding DNA: TGTGCCAGCAGCTCCGTAGCGGTAGTTGGGCGAGGCTACACCTTC. Its translation is CASSSVAVVGRGYTF.

The chain recombines TRBV6-2 or TRBV6-3 with TRBJ2-7, with D perhaps TRBD1 or TRBD2 (5 bases each). CDR3 length equals 14 residues. V was cut by 2 bases and J by 2 bases, with 10 bases left in between. Germline values: CDR1 MNHEY, CDR2 SVGEGT. The CDR3 DNA sequence: TGTGCCAGCAGTTACGGCCGGGGCGCCTACGAGCAGTACTTC. This encodes CASSYGRGAYEQYF.

The gene calls are TRBV20-1 and TRBJ2-1; D gene uncertain. This CDR3 is 14 amino acids long. Germline values: CDR1 DFQATT, CDR2 SNEGSKA (reference sequence). V was trimmed by 4 bases and J by 0 bases, leaving 10 bases between them. CDR3 sequence reads: CSAIPESSYNEQFF. CDR3 coding DNA: TGCAGTGCTATTCCCGAGAGCTCCTACAATGAGCAGTTCTTC.

This clonotype was observed at least ten times. The V and J genes are TRBV12-3 or TRBV12-4 and TRBJ1-5; unclear D gene. There are 13 residues in the CDR3. Trimming took off 3 bases at V and 9 bases at J, with 12 bases between the two ends. In DNA, the CDR3 is TGTGCCAGCAGTTTTGGAGGTCTTCGGCCCCAGCATTTT. Translating gives CASSFGGLRPQHF.

This clonotype appeared a single time. The chain links TRBV7-6 to TRBJ2-5; 7 bases are shared with TRBD1. Germline CDR1 SGHVS, CDR2 FNYEAQ. The CDR3 spans 15 residues. Trimming at V came to 5 bases and at J to 1 base, leaving 7 bases not matched to a gene. The CDR3 region is CASSPKGAFQETQYF. The DNA of the CDR3 is TGTGCCAGCAGCCCTAAGGGGGCTTTCCAAGAGACCCAGTACTTC. The whole variable domain, remainder taken from reference TRBV7-6 and TRBJ2-5, is GAGVSQSPRYKVTKRGQDVALRCDPISGHVSLYWYRQALGQGPEFLTYFNYEAQQDKSGLPNDRFSAERPEGSISTLTIQRTEQRDSAMYRCASSPKGAFQETQYFGPGTRLLVL.

The CDR3 protein is CASSGGLAVETQYF. The CDR3 coding sequence is TGCGCCAGCAGCGGGGGACTAGCGGTAGAGACCCAGTACTTC. The gene calls are TRBV5-1 and TRBJ2-5; 11 positions agree with TRBD2. The germline V gene encodes CDR1 SGHRS and CDR2 YFSETQ. CDR3 length: 14 amino acids. The trim removed 4 bases at V and 4 bases at J, leaving 3 bases unmatched. Filled out from reference TRBV5-1 and TRBJ2-5, the complete variable domain reads KAGVTQTPRYLIKTRGQQVTLSCSPISGHRSVSWYQQTPGQGLQFLFEYFSETQRNKGNFPGRFSGRQFSNSRSEMNVSTLELGDSALYLCASSGGLAVETQYFGPGTRLLVL.

The CDR3 loop reads CASSLGVGGIIHNEQFF. In DNA, the CDR3 is TGTGCCAGCAGCTTAGGAGTAGGAGGGATTATCCACAATGAGCAGTTCTTC. The chain uses TRBV7-9 and TRBJ2-1; tentatively, D is TRBD2 (6 bases). Between the trimmed V and J ends, which lost 1 base and 5 bases, there was a span of 18 bases. Germline V gene data show CDR1 as SEHNR and CDR2 as FQNEAQ (reference sequence). This CDR3 contains 17 residues. Full variable domain (outside the CDR3, taken from reference TRBV7-9 and TRBJ2-1): DTGVSQNPRHKITKRGQNVTFRCDPISEHNRLYWYRQTLGQGPEFLTYFQNEAQLEKSRLLSDRFSAERPKGSFSTLEIQRTEQGDSAMYLCASSLGVGGIIHNEQFFGPGTRLTVL.

This clonotype was counted only a few times. The chain has TRBV12-3 or TRBV12-4 and TRBJ2-2; no clear D gene. Trimming pared 5 bases from V and 3 bases from J, leaving 16 bases between. The CDR3 is 16 residues long. CDR3 protein: CASSPWTADYTGELFF. In DNA, the CDR3 is TGTGCCAGCAGTCCTTGGACGGCGGATTACACCGGGGAGCTGTTTTTT.

The chain employs TRBV7-3 and TRBJ2-2, with 8 bases lining up with TRBD1. The ends lost 5 bases at V and 0 bases at J; junction bases unmatched: 5. The germline gives CDR1 SGHTA, CDR2 FQGTGA. The CDR3 loop spans 16 amino acids. The CDR3 sequence: CASSADRAANTGELFF. The CDR3 DNA sequence: TGTGCCAGCAGCGCGGACAGGGCAGCGAACACCGGGGAGCTGTTTTTT. Filled out from reference TRBV7-3 and TRBJ2-2, the complete variable domain reads GAGVSQTPSNKVTEKGKYVELRCDPISGHTALYWYRQSLGQGPEFLIYFQGTGAADDSGLPNDRFFAVRPEGSVSTLKIQRTERGDSAVYLCASSADRAANTGELFFGEGSRLTVL.

The table lists this clonotype with many counts. This chain uses TRBV9 with TRBJ2-7; TRBD1 aligns across 7 bases. Germline lookup yields CDR1 SGDLS and CDR2 YYNGEE. Trimming removed 0 bases from V and 3 bases from J; junction bases left unmatched: 6. This CDR3 is built from 15 residues. The CDR3 region is CASSVGGQLIYEQYF. The CDR3 DNA follows: TGTGCCAGCAGCGTAGGGGGACAGTTGATCTACGAGCAGTACTTC.

This CDR3 is CASSVDVRLGGQDEQFF. The CDR3 coding sequence is TGTGCCAGCAGCGTAGATGTCCGCCTAGGGGGGCAAGATGAGCAGTTCTTC. The genes are TRBV9 and TRBJ2-1; D possibly matches TRBD1 or TRBD2 (6 bases each). Germline loops: CDR1 SGDLS, CDR2 YYNGEE. The CDR3 covers 17 residues. Trimming removed 0 bases from V and 8 bases from J, with 21 bases in between.